A selection of T cell receptor beta chains follows, all from one sample in a study of cytomegalovirus exposure and HLA in healthy donors. TCRdb keeps only in-frame clones here, not all; method: immunoSEQ multiplex PCR. This table has around 88,000 clones, approximately 80% appearing once. Sample: PBMCs. The source of these receptors is a middle-aged woman in good health and CMV-seropositive. CDR3s include the opening cysteine and the closing phenylalanine or tryptophan. The D gene is left open where the match is weak. The listing skips clone size in some rows; elsewhere it reads once, few, many or a size class.

d_call clone_size cdr3_length j_call v_call cdr3_aa cdr3_nt
- - 15 TRBJ2-2 TRBV7-3 CASSLGADTTGELFF TGTGCCAGCAGCTTGGGCGCGGACACCACCGGGGAGCTGTTTTTT
TRBD2 - 16 TRBJ2-1 TRBV5-4 CASSLDLAGVYNEQFF TGTGCCAGCAGCTTGGATCTAGCGGGAGTCTACAATGAGCAGTTCTTC
- - 9 TRBJ2-2 TRBV20-1 CRRPGELFF TGCAGGAGGCCCGGGGAGCTGTTTTTT
TRBD1 - 14 TRBJ1-2 TRBV19 CATEIPGQGHGYTF TGTGCCACCGAAATCCCGGGACAGGGACATGGCTACACCTTC
- - 14 TRBJ2-3 TRBV6-5 CASSFAGRTDTQYF TGTGCCAGCAGTTTTGCGGGACGCACAGATACGCAGTATTTT
- - 14 TRBJ1-5 TRBV6-1 CASRTAGGNQPQHF TGTGCCAGCAGGACAGCCGGGGGGAATCAGCCCCAGCATTTT
- - 16 TRBJ1-1 TRBV7-9 CASSLGRESGNTEAFF TGTGCCAGCAGCTTAGGCCGGGAATCCGGGAACACTGAAGCTTTCTTT
TRBD2 - 15 TRBJ2-2 TRBV18 CASSSRLAGDGELFF TGTGCCAGCTCATCTCGACTAGCGGGAGATGGGGAGCTGTTTTTT
- - 12 TRBJ2-7 TRBV5-8 CASSLPSYEQYF TGTGCCAGCAGCCTCCCCTCCTACGAGCAGTACTTC
- - 12 TRBJ1-1 TRBV5-6 CASSRRNTEAFF TGTGCCAGCAGCCGTCGTAACACTGAAGCTTTCTTT
- - 14 TRBJ2-3 TRBV6-6 CASSYSYREDTQYF TGTGCCAGCAGTTACTCCTACAGGGAGGATACGCAGTATTTT
- - 17 TRBJ2-7 TRBV5-6 CASSLRWAGLPSYEQYF TGTGCCAGCAGCTTGCGCTGGGCAGGGCTCCCCTCCTACGAGCAGTACTTC
TRBD1 - 14 TRBJ1-2 TRBV27 CASRQIRGRGGYTF TGTGCCAGCAGGCAAATCAGGGGGCGAGGTGGCTACACCTTC
TRBD2 once 14 TRBJ2-7 TRBV6-5 CASSYESGSYEQYF TGTGCCAGCAGTTACGAAAGCGGGAGTTACGAGCAGTACTTC
TRBD1 - 17 TRBJ2-1 TRBV14 CASSPGTAQSSYNEQFF TGTGCCAGCAGCCCCGGGACAGCTCAGAGCTCCTACAATGAGCAGTTCTTC
- - 12 TRBJ1-2 TRBV19 CAISEGGYGYTF TGTGCCATCTCAGAGGGCGGCTATGGCTACACCTTC
- - 13 TRBJ2-7 TRBV5-1 CASSLLDSYEQYF TGCGCCAGCAGCTTGCTGGACAGCTACGAGCAGTACTTC
TRBD1 - 17 TRBJ1-2 TRBV6-1 CASSEALHGTGGGGYTF TGTGCCAGCAGTGAAGCGCTTCACGGTACAGGGGGGGGTGGCTACACCTTC
- - 13 TRBJ1-1 TRBV19 CASSIETGREAFF TGTGCCAGTAGTATCGAGACAGGACGTGAAGCTTTCTTT
TRBD1 - 16 TRBJ2-1 TRBV18 CASSPKTGAIYNEQFF TGTGCCAGCTCACCGAAGACAGGGGCGATCTACAATGAGCAGTTCTTC
- - 14 TRBJ1-5 TRBV6-6 CASSLHGAYQPQHF TGTGCCAGCAGCCTGCATGGGGCCTATCAGCCCCAGCATTTT
- - 14 TRBJ2-6 TRBV5-6 CASSWGAGANVLTF TGTGCCAGCAGCTGGGGGGCTGGGGCCAACGTCCTGACTTTC
TRBD1 - 14 TRBJ2-5 TRBV5-1 CASSSGTGAETQYF TGCGCCAGCAGCTCCGGGACAGGGGCCGAGACCCAGTACTTC
TRBD1 once 13 TRBJ2-5 TRBV5-4 CASSLGQPETQYF TGTGCCAGCAGCCTGGGACAGCCGGAGACCCAGTACTTC
- - 15 TRBJ2-5 TRBV18 CASSPYVDSQETQYF TGTGCCAGCTCACCATATGTGGACAGTCAAGAGACCCAGTACTTC
TRBD2 - 15 TRBJ2-2 TRBV5-1 CASSSGGPGTGELFF TGCGCCAGCAGCTCGGGAGGGCCGGGAACCGGGGAGCTGTTTTTT
TRBD1 - 15 TRBJ1-1 TRBV19 CASSHPRDRDTEAFF TGTGCCAGTAGTCACCCCCGGGACAGGGATACTGAAGCTTTCTTT
- - 15 TRBJ1-4 TRBV5-1 CASSLVPGVNEKLFF TGCGCCAGCAGCTTGGTCCCGGGGGTTAATGAAAAACTGTTTTTT
- - 20 TRBJ1-1 TRBV6-8 CASSYFGPTTTRTNTTEAFF TGTGCCAGCAGTTACTTCGGGCCCACGACTACTCGGACGAACACCACTGAAGCTTTCTTT